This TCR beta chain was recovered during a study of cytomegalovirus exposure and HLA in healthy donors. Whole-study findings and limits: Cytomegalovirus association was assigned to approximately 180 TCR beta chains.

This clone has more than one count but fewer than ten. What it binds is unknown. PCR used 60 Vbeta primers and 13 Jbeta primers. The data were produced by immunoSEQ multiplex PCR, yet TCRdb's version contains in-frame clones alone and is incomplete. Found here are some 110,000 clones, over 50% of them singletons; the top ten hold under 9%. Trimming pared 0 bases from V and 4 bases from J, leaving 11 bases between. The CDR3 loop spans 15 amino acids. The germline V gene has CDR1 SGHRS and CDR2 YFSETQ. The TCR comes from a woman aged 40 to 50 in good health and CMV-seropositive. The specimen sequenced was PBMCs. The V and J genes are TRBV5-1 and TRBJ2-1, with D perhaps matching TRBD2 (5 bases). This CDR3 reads CASSLERALYNEQFF. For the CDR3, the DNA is TGCGCCAGCAGCTTGGAGAGGGCCCTTTACAATGAGCAGTTCTTC.